The 27 T cell receptor beta chains below come from one sample, sequenced in a study of blood T cell repertoires in COVID-19. TCRdb's copy holds only in-frame clones and misses some; the assay was immunoSEQ multiplex PCR. The table has roughly 68,000 clones, around nine tenths seen once. Sequencing was done on a sample of peripheral blood. The receptors shown here come from a woman aged 45-59 years with COVID-19, enrolled during active disease.

The rearrangement links TRBV18 to TRBJ1-1; D is undetermined. Germline loops: CDR1 KGHSH, CDR2 LQKENI. The length of the CDR3 is 12 residues. V was trimmed by 1 base and J by 11 bases, leaving 11 bases between them. The chain's CDR3 is CASSPQRVYAFF. The CDR3 DNA sequence: TGTGCCAGCTCACCACAGAGGGTCTACGCTTTCTTT.

V is TRBV18 and J is TRBJ1-2; possible D gene TRBD1, 6 bases. V was pared by 2 bases and J by 2 bases, with 9 bases between. Germline CDR1 KGHSH, CDR2 LQKENI. There are 14 residues in the CDR3. CDR3 sequence reads: CASSPKGDNYGYTF. The DNA of the CDR3 is TGTGCCAGCTCACCAAAGGGGGACAACTATGGCTACACCTTC.

The V gene is TRBV9, the J gene TRBJ2-1; the D gene is possibly TRBD2 (5 bases). Per germline, CDR1 SGDLS and CDR2 YYNGEE. The CDR3 sequence is 11 residues long. V dropped 3 bases and J dropped 9 bases, with 7 bases sitting between them. The CDR3 DNA sequence: TGTGCCAGCAGCGGGAGCGGTGAGCAGTTCTTC. Translating gives CASSGSGEQFF.

This rearrangement joins TRBV18 to TRBJ2-7; 10 nucleotides align to TRBD2. V lost 3 bases, J lost 1 base, and 3 bases stayed unmatched. Germline-derived CDR1 and CDR2 are KGHSH and LQKENI. The CDR3 sequence is 15 residues long. The CDR3 loop reads CASSPTLAGSYEQYF. The CDR3 bases are TGTGCCAGCTCACCGACACTAGCGGGGTCCTACGAGCAGTACTTC.

This clone has only a few counts. The V call is TRBV9, the J call TRBJ2-7, with 9 nucleotides matching TRBD2. Germline trimming cut 6 bases from V and 6 bases from J; bases unmatched to any gene: 10. The CDR3 sequence is 14 residues long. Per germline, CDR1 SGDLS and CDR2 YYNGEE. The DNA for the CDR3 is TGTGCCAGCACGGCGGGACTAGCCGATTCCGAGCAGTACTTC. Its protein is CASTAGLADSEQYF.

The V gene is TRBV5-1, the J gene TRBJ2-7; 9 positions agree with TRBD1. The CDR3 runs to 15 residues. Germline V gene sequence: CDR1 SGHRS, CDR2 YFSETQ. V trimming: 0 bases; J trimming: 2 bases; junction bases outside the gene matches: 3. The CDR3 reads CASSLGGTGTYEQYF. The DNA for the CDR3 is TGCGCCAGCAGCTTGGGGGGGACAGGGACCTACGAGCAGTACTTC. The entire variable domain, with the rest obtained from reference TRBV5-1 and TRBJ2-7, is as follows: KAGVTQTPRYLIKTRGQQVTLSCSPISGHRSVSWYQQTPGQGLQFLFEYFSETQRNKGNFPGRFSGRQFSNSRSEMNVSTLELGDSALYLCASSLGGTGTYEQYFGPGTRLTVT.

The chain joins TRBV10-3 to TRBJ1-4, with 7 bases lining up with TRBD1. The CDR3 is 14 amino acids. V gave up 6 bases and J gave up 0 bases; unmatched junction bases: 1. From germline, CDR1 is ENHRY and CDR2 SYGVKD. The CDR3 reads CAIRGTATNEKLFF. CDR3 sequence (DNA): TGTGCCATCAGGGGGACAGCAACTAATGAAAAACTGTTTTTT.

This chain connects TRBV13 to TRBJ2-3, with a weak D call TRBD2 (6 bases). The CDR3 consists of 13 residues. Trimming took 8 bases from V and 0 from J, leaving 9 bases between them. CDR1 PRHDT and CDR2 FYEKMQ come from the germline V gene (reference sequence). This chain's CDR3 is CASGTSSTDTQYF. CDR3 nucleotide sequence: TGTGCCAGCGGGACTTCTAGCACAGATACGCAGTATTTT.

The table lists this clone with a count of one. The chain combines TRBV9 with TRBJ2-2; 9 bases are a match to TRBD1. The CDR3 extends over 16 amino acids. Germline CDR1 is SGDLS and CDR2 is YYNGEE. V lost 4 bases and J lost 5; bases outside the gene matches: 9. In DNA, the CDR3 is TGTGCCAGCAGCCTTCGGCCGGGACAGGGAACCGGGGAGCTGTTTTTT. This translates into CASSLRPGQGTGELFF.

This clone was detected only once. The rearrangement joins TRBV7-2 to TRBJ2-3, with TRBD2 matching over 8 bases. This CDR3 has 14 amino acids. Germline V gene sequence: CDR1 SGHTA, CDR2 FQGNSA. J was trimmed by 6 bases and V by 1 base; bases with no gene match: 3. Here the CDR3 DNA reads TGTGCCAGCAGCTTAGGACTAGCGCCCGATACGCAGTATTTT. Its translation is CASSLGLAPDTQYF. The entire variable domain, with the rest obtained from reference TRBV7-2 and TRBJ2-3, is as follows: GAGVSQSPSNKVTEKGKDVELRCDPISGHTALYWYRQSLGQGLEFLIYFQGNSAPDKSGLPSDRFSAERTGGSVSTLTIQRTQQEDSAVYLCASSLGLAPDTQYFGPGTRLTVL.

The CDR3 region has the DNA TGTGCCAGCAGCCTCGGGTGGCCGCTAGCGGGAGGTAGCCACAATGAGCAGTTCTTC. It encodes CASSLGWPLAGGSHNEQFF. The chain has TRBV5-8 and TRBJ2-1, with 11 positions matching TRBD2. The germline gives CDR1 SGHTS, CDR2 YDEGEE. V was pared by 4 bases and J by 5 bases, with 17 bases of the junction left unmatched. The CDR3 contains 19 residues.

The chain links TRBV3-1 (or the pseudogene TRBV3-2) to TRBJ2-2; 8 nucleotides line up with TRBD2. Per germline, CDR1 LGHDT and CDR2 YNNKEL (reference sequence). With V trimmed by 0 bases and J by 0 bases, 9 bases remained unmatched. This CDR3 contains 19 residues. The CDR3 nucleotides read TGTGCCAGCAGCCAAGATTATGGGGCGGGGGGACCGAACACCGGGGAGCTGTTTTTT. Its translation: CASSQDYGAGGPNTGELFF.

The chain joins TRBV11-1 to TRBJ2-7; 7 bases are a match to TRBD2. CDR3 length equals 14 residues. Germline V gene data show CDR1 as SGHAT and CDR2 as FQDESV (reference sequence). With V trimmed by 5 bases and J by 3 bases, 7 bases remained unmatched. As DNA, the CDR3 is TGTGCCAGCAGCCCACCCGCGGGGGACTACGAGCAGTACTTC. The encoded protein is CASSPPAGDYEQYF.

The rearrangement joins TRBV5-5 to TRBJ2-3, with 8 bases that match TRBD2. Unmatched junction bases numbered 8, after V lost 4 bases and J lost 4 bases. This CDR3 is built from 15 residues. Germline CDR1 and CDR2: SGHKS and YYEKEE (reference sequence). The CDR3 sequence: CASSTPTGGADTQYF. The DNA of the CDR3 is TGTGCCAGCAGCACGCCAACCGGGGGGGCAGATACGCAGTATTTT.

The chain has TRBV27 and TRBJ2-2; no clear D gene. CDR1 is MNHEY and CDR2 is SMNVEV in the germline V gene (reference sequence). The CDR3 totals 14 residues. V dropped 3 bases and J dropped 5 bases, with 10 bases sitting between them. DNA of the CDR3: TGTGCCAGCAGTTTGGGCCGACCGACCGGGGAGCTGTTTTTT. This translates into CASSLGRPTGELFF.

This chain uses TRBV6-5 with TRBJ1-3; 10 nucleotides line up with TRBD1. This CDR3 spans 12 amino acids. V lost 8 bases, J lost 6 bases, and 1 base stayed unmatched. Germline CDR1 reads MNHEY; CDR2 reads SVGAGI. The CDR3 DNA reads as TGTGCCAGCGGACAGGGGGAAAACACCATATATTTT. It codes for CASGQGENTIYF.

The chain is built from TRBV2 and TRBJ2-1; 7 bases fit TRBD1. The CDR3 consists of 14 residues. CDR1 SNHLY and CDR2 FYNNEI come from the germline V gene. Trimming at V came to 8 bases and at J to 2 bases, leaving 6 bases not matched to a gene. The CDR3 coding sequence is TGTGCCAGCCAACCCGGGACAGCCTACAATGAGCAGTTCTTC. Protein: CASQPGTAYNEQFF. Based on the CDR3 plus reference TRBV2 and TRBJ2-1, the full variable domain is EPEVTQTPSHQVTQMGQEVILRCVPISNHLYFYWYRQILGQKVEFLVSFYNNEISEKSEIFDDQFSVERPDGSNFTLKIRSTKLEDSAMYFCASQPGTAYNEQFFGPGTRLTVL.

This rearrangement joins TRBV7-2 to TRBJ1-5; D gene uncertain. The CDR3 totals 13 residues. Germline assignment: CDR1 SGHTA and CDR2 FQGNSA. Deletions cut 1 base from V and 10 bases from J, with 11 bases between. This chain's CDR3 is CASSLVAVQPQHF. The CDR3 bases are TGTGCCAGCAGCTTAGTCGCAGTTCAACCCCAGCATTTT.

This rearrangement joins TRBV11-3 to TRBJ2-3, with D tentatively TRBD1 (5 bases). Germline V gene lookup returns CDR1 SGHNT and CDR2 YENEEA. CDR3 size: 14 residues. V shed 5 bases and J shed 8 bases, with 17 bases lying between them. As DNA, the CDR3 is TGTGCCAGCAGCAATGACAGCAATATGTTTACGCAGTATTTT. This encodes CASSNDSNMFTQYF.

This rearrangement joins TRBV29-1 to TRBJ2-7; possible D gene TRBD2, 6 bases. The CDR3 is 11 residues long. CDR1 and CDR2 from the germline V gene are SQVTM and ANQGSEA. V was pared by 4 bases and J by 6 bases, with 10 bases between. CDR3 sequence reads: CSVAGVSEQYF. The CDR3 coding sequence is TGCAGCGTTGCGGGGGTTTCCGAGCAGTACTTC.

The V call is TRBV19, the J call TRBJ1-3; 8 positions agree with TRBD1. Germline lookup yields CDR1 LNHDA and CDR2 SQIVND (reference sequence). The CDR3 is 21 residues long. Germline trimming cut 3 bases from V and 0 bases from J; bases unmatched to any gene: 19. CDR3 sequence reads: CASSITPGQGATQSSGNTIYF. CDR3 sequence (DNA): TGTGCCAGTAGTATCACCCCCGGGCAGGGGGCTACCCAGAGCTCTGGAAACACCATATATTTT.

V gene TRBV6-6 combines with J gene TRBJ1-1; D is unresolved. Germline V gene data show CDR1 as MNHNY and CDR2 as SVGAGI (reference sequence). V lost 0 bases and J 1 base, leaving 12 bases between the germline ends. The CDR3 is 16 amino acids. CDR3 sequence (DNA): TGTGCCAGCAGTTACTCGGCTTGGGCCGGGAACACTGAAGCTTTCTTT. Encoded protein: CASSYSAWAGNTEAFF.

V is TRBV5-1 and J is TRBJ1-2, with TRBD1 matching over 7 bases. CDR3 length equals 15 residues. V lost 0 bases and J lost 0; bases outside the gene matches: 2. The germline CDR1 and CDR2 sequences are SGHRS and YFSETQ. The CDR3 here is CASSLAGTANYGYTF. The CDR3 region has the DNA TGCGCCAGCAGCTTGGCAGGGACAGCTAACTATGGCTACACCTTC.

The chain couples TRBV7-2 to TRBJ2-3; D is ambiguous. CDR1 is SGHTA, CDR2 FQGNSA, per germline. CDR3 length: 15 amino acids. V lost 0 bases and J lost 0, with 7 bases in between. CDR3 sequence: CASSLAGTSTDTQYF. The CDR3 coding sequence is TGTGCCAGCAGCTTAGCGGGCACTAGCACAGATACGCAGTATTTT. The variable domain in full, completed from reference TRBV7-2 and TRBJ2-3, reads GAGVSQSPSNKVTEKGKDVELRCDPISGHTALYWYRQSLGQGLEFLIYFQGNSAPDKSGLPSDRFSAERTGGSVSTLTIQRTQQEDSAVYLCASSLAGTSTDTQYFGPGTRLTVL.

The rearrangement joins TRBV4-1 to TRBJ2-7; 9 bases are a match to TRBD2. V shed 0 bases and J 2 bases; nucleotides not matched to a gene: 5. Germline V gene sequence: CDR1 MGHRA, CDR2 YSYEKL. The CDR3 runs to 16 residues. The CDR3 here is CASSQDVAGAPYEQYF. CDR3 bases: TGCGCCAGCAGCCAAGACGTAGCGGGGGCCCCCTACGAGCAGTACTTC.

The rearrangement links TRBV3-1 (or the pseudogene TRBV3-2) to TRBJ2-3; weak D call: TRBD2 (5 bases). Germline V gene lookup returns CDR1 LGHDT and CDR2 YNNKEL (reference sequence). The CDR3 contains 15 residues. V shed 0 bases and J shed 2 bases, with 9 bases lying between them. CDR3 sequence reads: CASSQDRGFTDTQYF. CDR3 DNA: TGTGCCAGCAGCCAAGATCGAGGGTTCACAGATACGCAGTATTTT.

The rearrangement links TRBV12-3 or TRBV12-4 to TRBJ2-7, with 7 bases fitting TRBD1. V dropped 5 bases and J dropped 6; count of bases not matched to a gene: 1. This CDR3 comprises 11 residues. This chain's CDR3 is CASSNRGEQYF. The CDR3 DNA reads as TGTGCCAGCAGTAACAGGGGCGAGCAGTACTTC.